The 27 T cell receptor beta chains given below trace back to one sample, sequenced in a study of blood T cell repertoires in COVID-19. Libraries were prepared by immunoSEQ multiplex PCR; TCRdb keeps only in-frame clonotypes and omits some of them. The sample contains about 100,000 clones, 85% to 95% of which appear only once. The sequencing sample was made of peripheral blood. The receptors shown here come from a man in his forties or fifties with active COVID-19.

This rearrangement joins TRBV19 to TRBJ2-1, with a possible D match to TRBD1 (6 bases). The CDR3 loop spans 14 amino acids. V dropped 4 bases and J dropped 9 bases, with 16 bases sitting between them. Germline loops: CDR1 LNHDA, CDR2 SQIVND (reference sequence). In nucleotides, the CDR3 is TGTGCCAGTAGTAGCCAGTCACAGGGTCCTGAGCAGTTCTTC. Amino acids: CASSSQSQGPEQFF.

This chain joins TRBV10-1 and TRBJ2-1; 8 bases align to TRBD1. Germline V lookup: CDR1 WNHNN, CDR2 SYGVQD (reference sequence). With V trimmed by 6 bases and J by 5 bases, 6 bases remained unmatched. CDR3 size: 14 residues. The CDR3 sequence is CASRKDRAHNEQFF. DNA for the CDR3: TGCGCCAGCAGGAAGGACAGGGCACACAATGAGCAGTTCTTC.

The chain recombines TRBV5-1 with TRBJ2-1; D may be TRBD1 (6 bases). The CDR3 contains 14 residues. V gave up 1 base and J gave up 2 bases, with 7 bases separating them. Germline CDR1 is SGHRS and CDR2 is YFSETQ. CDR3 in amino acids: CASSLTGPYNEQFF. CDR3 in DNA: TGCGCCAGCAGCTTGACAGGGCCCTACAATGAGCAGTTCTTC.

This clone was picked up a small number of times. V usage is TRBV18 and J usage is TRBJ2-4, with 11 bases aligning to TRBD1. The J segment lost 8 bases and the V segment lost 2 bases, leaving 5 bases of the junction unmatched. This CDR3 region has 15 residues. In germline, CDR1 is KGHSH, CDR2 LQKENI. CDR3 region: CASSPGTGGLDIQYF. The CDR3 nucleotides read TGTGCCAGCTCACCAGGGACAGGGGGTTTGGACATTCAGTACTTC.

This clone appeared once. The chain is built from TRBV2 and TRBJ2-1, with D possibly matching TRBD1 (7 bases). Trimming left V 7 bases short and J 0 bases short, with 19 bases between. Germline V gives CDR1 SNHLY, CDR2 FYNNEI. CDR3 length: 17 amino acids. CDR3 DNA: TGTGCCAGCATTCTTCGCGGGACAGCGAGCTCCTACAATGAGCAGTTCTTC. This sequence encodes CASILRGTASSYNEQFF.

The chain links TRBV4-1 to TRBJ1-5; 7 positions match TRBD1. The germline V gene has CDR1 MGHRA and CDR2 YSYEKL. Trimming cost V 1 base and J 3 bases; bases outside gene matches: 6. There are 16 residues in the CDR3. This CDR3 is CASSQGQGPLNQPQHF. In DNA, the CDR3 is TGCGCCAGCAGCCAAGGACAGGGACCTCTCAATCAGCCCCAGCATTTT.

The count of this clone is one. The chain links TRBV6-5 to TRBJ1-2; D is undetermined. The CDR3 loop spans 12 amino acids. With 7 bases removed from V and 4 bases from J, the gap between germline ends came to 10 bases. The germline V gene encodes CDR1 MNHEY and CDR2 SVGAGI. CDR3 in amino acids: CASTQEIYGYTF. For the CDR3, the DNA is TGTGCCAGCACCCAGGAAATCTATGGCTACACCTTC.

J is TRBJ2-1 and V is TRBV13; no reliable D call. Per the germline V gene, CDR1 is PRHDT and CDR2 is FYEKMQ (reference sequence). The length of the CDR3 is 13 residues. Trimming cost V 2 bases and J 8 bases, with 10 bases left between them. CDR3 loop: CASSLRSRDEQFF. CDR3 in DNA: TGTGCCAGCAGCTTAAGATCAAGAGATGAGCAGTTCTTC.

This chain joins TRBV21-1 and TRBJ2-7; the listed D gene, TRBD2, was not tested against the DNA. TRBV21-1 is flagged as a pseudogene. The CDR3 has 16 residues. CDR3 sequence: CASSKPGLAETYEQYF. In DNA form, the CDR3 reads TGTGCCAGCAGCAAACCGGGACTAGCGGAAACCTACGAGCAGTACTTC.

The chain links TRBV28 to TRBJ2-6; 7 positions match TRBD1. CDR3 length: 13 amino acids. Germline CDR1 and CDR2: MDHEN and SYDVKM. The trim removed 7 bases at V and 8 bases at J, leaving 5 bases unmatched. The CDR3 nucleotides are TGTGCCAGCAAGACAGGGTTTACCAACGTCCTGACTTTC. Amino acid sequence: CASKTGFTNVLTF.

The chain combines TRBV30 with TRBJ1-3; D is perhaps TRBD1 (5 bases). This CDR3 is 14 amino acids long. Germline V CDR1 and CDR2: GTSNPN, SVGIG (reference sequence). The V end was cut by 2 bases, the J end by 8 bases, with 16 bases between. CDR3 DNA: TGTGCCTGGAGTCAGGGCCAAAGAGTAGACACCATATATTTT. It yields the protein CAWSQGQRVDTIYF. Using reference TRBV30 and TRBJ1-3 for the parts outside the CDR3, the full variable domain is SQTIHQWPATLVQPVGSPLSLECTVEGTSNPNLYWYRQAAGRGLQLLFYSVGIGQISSEVPQNLSASRPQDRQFILSSKKLLLSDSGFYLCAWSQGQRVDTIYFGEGSWLTVV.

The sample holds a few counts of this clone. The gene calls are TRBV11-2 and TRBJ2-7; 8 positions match TRBD2. This CDR3 is 16 amino acids long. The V and J ends lost 5 bases and 2 bases, in that order; junction bases with no gene match: 11. Germline lookup yields CDR1 SGHAT and CDR2 FQNNGV. This CDR3 is CASSPLKRENAYEQYF. CDR3 in DNA: TGTGCCAGCAGCCCCCTAAAGCGGGAGAACGCCTACGAGCAGTACTTC.

The chain combines TRBV6-5 with TRBJ2-7, with D perhaps matching TRBD1 (5 bases). Per the germline V gene, CDR1 is MNHEY and CDR2 is SVGAGI. CDR3 size: 13 residues. V was clipped by 6 bases and J by 6 bases, with 15 bases between them. The CDR3: CASRLGGASEQYF. The DNA of the CDR3 is TGTGCCAGCAGGCTGGGTGGGGCCTCCGAGCAGTACTTC.

In its sample, this clone was seen a few times. The chain couples TRBV30 to TRBJ1-2, with 7 bases fitting TRBD1. This CDR3 is built from 15 residues. Trimming took 2 bases from V and 8 from J; bases not matched to a gene: 14. Germline CDR1 GTSNPN, CDR2 SVGIG (reference sequence). CDR3 region: CAWSPATGKGSGYTF. In DNA, the CDR3 is TGTGCCTGGAGTCCGGCGACAGGGAAAGGGAGCGGCTACACCTTC.

V usage is TRBV6-5 and J usage is TRBJ1-1, with 7 bases matching TRBD1. V was pared by 4 bases and J by 4 bases, with 9 bases of the junction left unmatched. The CDR3 consists of 15 residues. CDR1 MNHEY and CDR2 SVGAGI come from the germline V gene. CDR3 amino acids: CASSLNRQGRTEAFF. DNA for the CDR3: TGTGCCAGCAGTTTGAATCGACAGGGTCGCACTGAAGCTTTCTTT.

In this sample, this clone turned up once. The J gene is TRBJ1-1, the V gene TRBV7-9; TRBD1 matches at 9 bases. Unmatched junction bases numbered 6, after V lost 4 bases and J lost 0 bases. Germline CDR1 SEHNR, CDR2 FQNEAQ (reference sequence). The CDR3 sequence is 16 residues long. CDR3 DNA: TGTGCCAGCAGCTACACAGGGGGCAGTGTGAACACTGAAGCTTTCTTT. It encodes CASSYTGGSVNTEAFF.

V and J are TRBV7-9 and TRBJ1-6; a possible D gene is TRBD1 (6 bases). CDR3 size: 15 residues. With 5 bases removed from V and 4 bases from J, the gap between germline ends came to 12 bases. CDR1 is SEHNR, CDR2 FQNEAQ, per germline (reference sequence). This chain's CDR3 is CASSVDSPYNSPLHF. The DNA for the CDR3 is TGTGCCAGCAGCGTGGACAGCCCATATAATTCACCCCTCCACTTT.

The chain has TRBV27 and TRBJ1-4; 7 bases are shared with TRBD1. The CDR3 totals 16 residues. V gave up 6 bases and J gave up 7 bases; unmatched junction bases: 14. Germline CDR1 and CDR2: MNHEY and SMNVEV (reference sequence). The CDR3: CASRGLTGRGTEKLFF. Written as DNA, the CDR3 is TGTGCCAGCAGGGGGTTGACGGGCAGGGGGACTGAAAAACTGTTTTTT.

The chain recombines TRBV24-1 with TRBJ2-2; TRBD2 matches 8 bases. The V segment lost 4 bases and the J segment 5 bases; nucleotides outside the gene matches: 5. This CDR3 has 15 residues. CDR1 is KGHDR and CDR2 is SFDVKD in the germline V gene. This chain's CDR3 is CATSDPSGSTGELFF. CDR3 bases: TGTGCCACCAGTGACCCAAGCGGGAGTACCGGGGAGCTGTTTTTT.

The V gene is TRBV5-1, the J gene TRBJ1-1, with D maybe TRBD1 (5 bases). This CDR3 is built from 13 residues. CDR1 is SGHRS, CDR2 YFSETQ, per germline. Between the trimmed V and J ends, which lost 1 base and 5 bases, there was a span of 9 bases. DNA of the CDR3: TGCGCCAGCAGCTTGATGGGGCTGACTGAAGCTTTCTTT. This encodes CASSLMGLTEAFF.

The rearrangement uses TRBV6-5 and TRBJ2-3; TRBD2 agrees at 7 bases. This CDR3 has 14 amino acids. V shed 11 bases, J shed 2 bases, and the junction held 10 bases outside the gene matches. Germline CDR1 and CDR2: MNHEY and SVGAGI. The CDR3 coding sequence is TGTGCCGCAGGGCCAGCGGGGCCCACAGATACGCAGTATTTT. This gives the protein CAAGPAGPTDTQYF.

This clone has a handful of counts. This chain links TRBV5-6 with TRBJ2-6, with D tentatively TRBD1 (5 bases). V dropped 4 bases and J dropped 2 bases, with 19 bases sitting between them. The CDR3 is made up of 18 amino acids. Germline loops: CDR1 SGHDT, CDR2 YYEEEE. CDR3 DNA: TGTGCCAGCAGCACTCCAAGGGGTCCTACGGCTGGGGCCAACGTCCTGACTTTC. Its translation is CASSTPRGPTAGANVLTF.

The genes are TRBV5-1 and TRBJ1-1; tentative D call: TRBD1 (5 bases). The CDR3 sequence is 16 residues long. V was trimmed by 0 bases and J by 2 bases, leaving 14 bases between them. In germline, CDR1 is SGHRS, CDR2 YFSETQ. The CDR3, as DNA: TGCGCCAGCAGCTTGGATGGGGCGTTGGGTAACACTGAAGCTTTCTTT. It encodes CASSLDGALGNTEAFF.

This chain links TRBV28 with TRBJ2-1; 14 bases line up with TRBD2. This CDR3 has 21 residues. Germline V CDR1 and CDR2: MDHEN, SYDVKM. V trimming: 3 bases; J trimming: 4 bases; junction bases outside the gene matches: 17. The CDR3 loop reads CASSLVPQGLAGDRGYNEQFF. CDR3 sequence (DNA): TGTGCCAGCAGTTTGGTCCCTCAGGGACTAGCGGGAGATAGGGGATACAATGAGCAGTTCTTC.

The chain uses TRBV7-2 and TRBJ1-4, with D maybe TRBD1 (5 bases). Per germline, CDR1 SGHTA and CDR2 FQGNSA. V was trimmed by 5 bases and J by 3 bases, leaving 16 bases between them. The CDR3 totals 16 residues. CDR3 DNA: TGTGCCAGCAGCCCAGGGATGAGACGGTCTAATGAAAAACTGTTTTTT. This encodes CASSPGMRRSNEKLFF.

J is TRBJ2-7 and V is TRBV19; 9 bases map to TRBD1. The J segment lost 3 bases and the V segment lost 7 bases, leaving 7 bases of the junction unmatched. The CDR3 spans 14 residues. Germline V gives CDR1 LNHDA, CDR2 SQIVND (reference sequence). As DNA, the CDR3 is TGTGCCAGTACCAAGTCGACAGGGGGCTACGAGCAGTACTTC. This translates into CASTKSTGGYEQYF.

The chain employs TRBV7-3 and TRBJ1-2, with 12 bases fitting TRBD1. Germline trimming cut 0 bases from V and 4 bases from J; bases unmatched to any gene: 3. CDR1 and CDR2 (germline): SGHTA, FQGTGA. This CDR3 is built from 16 residues. The CDR3 coding sequence is TGTGCCAGCAGCTTAACGGGACAGGGGGCGATCTATGGCTACACCTTC. Amino acids: CASSLTGQGAIYGYTF.